These T cell receptor beta chains were read from a single sample in a study of T cell changes during pregnancy in multiple sclerosis. Using immunoSEQ multiplex PCR, the repertoire was profiled, and TCRdb retains in-frame clones only, with some absent. The sample records approximately 89,000 clones, around 94% being singletons. The sequences come from peripheral blood, collected in the third trimester of pregnancy. All receptors derive from a female donor with multiple sclerosis, enrolled in a pregnancy study. The CDR3 runs from the conserved cysteine through the conserved F or W. D genes are given only for firm matches. The size of a clone is reported for some rows only, either as once, few or many, or as a class for expanded clones.

>-|TRBV19|-|TRBJ2-5
CASSIIWAMETQYF
TGTGCCAGTAGTATAATATGGGCGATGGAGACCCAGTACTTC
>-|TRBV19|TRBD2|TRBJ2-7
CASSSQTSGSDEQYF
TGTGCCAGTAGTTCTCAGACTAGCGGGAGCGACGAGCAGTACTTC
>once|TRBV19|TRBD1|TRBJ1-1
CASRDRRNTEAFF
TGTGCCAGTAGGGACAGGAGGAACACTGAAGCTTTCTTT
>-|TRBV18|-|TRBJ2-3
CASSPRGTDTQYF
TGTGCCAGCTCACCACGAGGGACAGATACGCAGTATTTT
>-|TRBV11-2|TRBD1|TRBJ1-1
CASSLNPGQGAPAFF
TGTGCCAGCAGCTTAAACCCGGGACAGGGGGCGCCGGCTTTCTTT
>-|TRBV19|TRBD2|TRBJ2-1
CASSISGRGDNEQFF
TGTGCCAGTAGTATTAGCGGGAGAGGGGACAATGAGCAGTTCTTC
>-|TRBV7-9|-|TRBJ2-1
CASSLGDLGRYEQFF
TGTGCCAGCAGCTTAGGGGACTTGGGGAGATATGAGCAGTTCTTC
>-|TRBV5-1|TRBD2|TRBJ2-7
CASSFSGIDEQYF
TGCGCCAGCAGCTTTAGCGGGATCGACGAGCAGTACTTC
>-|TRBV21-1|-|TRBJ2-5
CASSPSESQETQYF
TGTGCCAGCAGCCCTAGCGAAAGCCAAGAGACCCAGTACTTC
>-|TRBV5-6|TRBD2|TRBJ2-3
CASSSGLAGRYTQYF
TGTGCCAGCAGTTCCGGACTAGCGGGACGATATACGCAGTATTTT
>-|TRBV21-1|-|TRBJ1-2
CASSKTSAGCYGYTF
TGTGCCAGCAGCAAAACGTCGGCGGGTTGCTATGGCTACACCTTC
>-|TRBV5-3|TRBD2|TRBJ2-2
CARSLITGGPGTGELFF
TGTGCCAGAAGCTTAATAACGGGAGGGCCGGGCACCGGGGAGCTGTTTTTT
>-|TRBV4-1|TRBD2|TRBJ2-1
CASSQVGLANEQFF
TGCGCCAGCAGCCAAGTAGGACTAGCGAATGAGCAGTTCTTC
>-|TRBV29-1|-|TRBJ1-1
CSVGRTGTLTEAFF
TGCAGCGTCGGTCGTACAGGGACACTCACTGAAGCTTTCTTT
>-|TRBV27|-|TRBJ2-4
CASSYGGSNIQYF
TGTGCCAGCAGTTACGGGGGTAGTAACATTCAGTACTTC
>-|TRBV28|-|TRBJ2-7
CASRSGSEQYF
TGTGCCAGCAGGAGCGGAAGCGAGCAGTACTTC
>-|TRBV27|TRBD2|TRBJ2-3
CASSGHGRVDTQYF
TGTGCCAGCAGCGGACACGGGAGGGTAGATACGCAGTATTTT
>-|TRBV29-1|-|TRBJ2-1
CSVDGSRFWFGKPVFSYNEQFF
TGCAGCGTTGATGGTTCCAGGTTTTGGTTCGGAAAACCGGTGTTTTCGTACAATGAGCAGTTCTTC
>-|TRBV4-2|TRBD2|TRBJ2-1
CASSQEGASGHNEQFF
TGTGCCAGCAGCCAAGAGGGTGCTAGCGGGCACAATGAGCAGTTCTTC
>-|TRBV6-1|TRBD2|TRBJ2-1
CASREGTSGRPGGEKYNEQFF
TGTGCCAGCAGAGAAGGGACTAGCGGGCGTCCGGGGGGGGAGAAATACAATGAGCAGTTCTTC
>once|TRBV19|-|TRBJ1-5
CASSTGLSNQPQHF
TGTGCCAGTAGTACAGGGCTTAGCAATCAGCCCCAGCATTTT
>-|TRBV7-3|-|TRBJ1-2
CASSLDGGYGYTF
TGTGCCAGCAGCCTCGACGGGGGCTATGGCTACACCTTC
>-|TRBV6-6|-|TRBJ2-1
CASSSEGPRGQFF
TGTGCCAGCAGTTCCGAGGGTCCCCGAGGCCAGTTCTTC
>-|TRBV7-9|TRBD1|TRBJ2-7
CASSLPGQGHEQYF
TGTGCCAGCAGCTTACCGGGACAGGGCCACGAGCAGTACTTC
>-|TRBV18|TRBD1|TRBJ1-1
CASSRGTGRLRTEAFF
TGTGCCAGCTCACGCGGGACAGGGAGGCTACGCACTGAAGCTTTCTTT
>-|TRBV10-3|-|TRBJ2-7
CAINRESSYEQYF
TGTGCCATCAACCGGGAGTCCTCCTACGAGCAGTACTTC
>-|TRBV5-1|TRBD2|TRBJ2-5
CASSTSGSAETQYF
TGCGCCAGCAGCACTAGCGGGAGTGCGGAGACCCAGTACTTC
>-|TRBV9|-|TRBJ2-3
CASSVAPAAVTDTQYF
TGTGCCAGCAGCGTAGCACCAGCGGCGGTCACAGATACGCAGTATTTT
>-|TRBV19|-|TRBJ2-1
CASSAQGTDEQFF
TGTGCCAGTAGTGCTCAGGGTACGGATGAGCAGTTCTTC
>-|TRBV18|TRBD2|TRBJ2-1
CASSRGRGGNLGSPYNEQFF
TGTGCCAGCTCACGCGGTCGGGGGGGCAATCTGGGGTCCCCCTACAATGAGCAGTTCTTC
>-|TRBV12-5|-|TRBJ1-2
CASGLDTGRNYGYTF
TGTGCTAGTGGTTTGGACACGGGGAGGAACTATGGCTACACCTTC
>once|TRBV4-1|TRBD2|TRBJ2-1
CASSQPGTSSYNEQFF
TGCGCCAGCAGCCAGCCCGGGACTAGCTCCTACAATGAGCAGTTCTTC
>-|TRBV6-1|-|TRBJ1-3
CASSEENLPGNTIYF
TGTGCCAGCAGTGAAGAGAACTTACCTGGAAACACCATATATTTT
>-|TRBV7-9|-|TRBJ2-3
CASSLGPGADTQYF
TGTGCCAGCAGCTTAGGTCCAGGGGCAGATACGCAGTATTTT
>-|TRBV7-8|-|TRBJ2-1
CASSLRRGQSYNEQFF
TGTGCCAGCAGCTTAAGGCGGGGCCAATCCTACAATGAGCAGTTCTTC
>-|TRBV18|TRBD1|TRBJ2-7
CASAASLGQRPYEQYF
TGTGCCAGCGCGGCCTCTCTGGGACAGCGACCCTACGAGCAGTACTTC
>-|TRBV5-4|-|TRBJ2-1
CASSLDYGEQFF
TGTGCCAGCAGCTTGGATTACGGGGAGCAGTTCTTC
>-|TRBV29-1|TRBD1|TRBJ2-1
CSVLGQGSSQREQFF
TGCAGCGTACTAGGACAGGGAAGTTCCCAGCGGGAGCAGTTCTTC
>-|TRBV4-1|-|TRBJ1-2
CASSPGKTYYGYTF
TGCGCCAGCAGCCCCGGGAAGACCTACTATGGCTACACCTTC
>-|TRBV7-2|-|TRBJ2-3
CASREGFLSTDTQYF
TGTGCCAGCCGGGAAGGATTTCTAAGCACAGATACGCAGTATTTT
>-|TRBV4-1|TRBD1|TRBJ1-1
CASSPGGTGHTEAFF
TGCGCCAGCAGCCCCGGTGGGACAGGACACACTGAAGCTTTCTTT
>-|TRBV27|TRBD2|TRBJ2-7
CASSSGSGRLWEQYF
TGTGCCAGCAGTTCGGGTAGCGGGAGACTATGGGAGCAGTACTTC